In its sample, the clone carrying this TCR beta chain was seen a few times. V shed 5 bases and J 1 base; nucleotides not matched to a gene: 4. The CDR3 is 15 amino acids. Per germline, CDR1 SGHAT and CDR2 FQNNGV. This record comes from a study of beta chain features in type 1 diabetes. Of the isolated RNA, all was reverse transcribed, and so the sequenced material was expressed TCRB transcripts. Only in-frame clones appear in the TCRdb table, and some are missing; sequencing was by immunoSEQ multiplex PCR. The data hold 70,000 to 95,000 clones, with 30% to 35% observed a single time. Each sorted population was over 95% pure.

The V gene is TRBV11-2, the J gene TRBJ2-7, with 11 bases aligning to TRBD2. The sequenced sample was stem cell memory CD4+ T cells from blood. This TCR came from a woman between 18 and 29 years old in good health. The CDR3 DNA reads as TGTGCCAGCAGCAGGGGACTAGCGGATTCCTACGAGCAGTACTTC. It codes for CASSRGLADSYEQYF.